This TCR beta chain comes out of a study of OX40 agonist ivuxolimab in advanced cancers. Study background: Prior anti-PD-1, anti-PD-L1 or anti-CTLA-4 therapy did not bar entry, and around 39% had some.

Study conclusions and caveats: There were also nonresponders showing low normalized T-cell clonal expansion.

Assay: immunoSEQ multiplex PCR; the TCRdb copy retains only in-frame clones and omits some. The table shows around 140,000 clones, with about 92% occurring only once. This clone was observed a single time. Its antigen remains unidentified. The V and J ends lost 4 bases and 1 base, in that order; junction bases with no gene match: 6. Germline lookup yields CDR1 MNHNY and CDR2 SVGAGI (reference sequence). The CDR3 is 15 residues long. Source: CD4+ or CD8+ T cells sorted from blood, taken in a trial of the OX40 agonist ivuxolimab. The genes are TRBV6-6 and TRBJ1-1, with 7 bases lining up with TRBD1. This TCR derives from an adult with an advanced solid tumor such as melanoma, head and neck, liver or kidney cancer. This CDR3 is CASSFTGAPNTEAFF. The CDR3 DNA follows: TGTGCCAGCAGTTTCACAGGGGCCCCGAACACTGAAGCTTTCTTT.